This is a list of T cell receptor beta chains from one sample in a study of T cell changes during pregnancy in multiple sclerosis. Here immunoSEQ multiplex PCR was the method, and the copy in TCRdb shows in-frame clones only, minus some. The sample comprises around 62,000 clones, 70% to 90% of which are singletons, and about 2.5% rests with the top ten. The starting material was peripheral blood, obtained in the first trimester of pregnancy. The source of these receptors is a female donor with multiple sclerosis, enrolled in a pregnancy study. Both conserved end residues are trimmed from each CDR3. Clone size is stated in some rows and not others, as once, few, many or a class when expanded.

clone_size,v_call,j_call,cdr3_aa
-,TRBV11-2,TRBJ1-1,ASSSPGREGEAF
-,TRBV9,TRBJ1-6,ASSVDPRGTNYNSPLH
-,TRBV7-6,TRBJ2-5,ASSLTGFRETQY
-,TRBV27,TRBJ2-3,ASSLKGAKVSDTQY
-,TRBV9,TRBJ2-3,ASSGDRSAPVINTDTQY
-,TRBV6-4,TRBJ1-1,ASSGMGQGSLGTEAF
-,TRBV5-1,TRBJ2-1,ASSVRTSGQYNEQF
-,TRBV15,TRBJ1-5,ATDRMGASNQPQH
-,TRBV5-4,TRBJ2-5,ASSLGGGGMETQY
-,TRBV5-6,TRBJ2-1,ASSFGQGEDEQF
-,TRBV9,TRBJ1-1,ASSDMTSEGNTEAF
-,TRBV4-2,TRBJ2-1,ASSQDPSGGRNEQF
once,TRBV7-8,TRBJ2-1,ASSLGTSGRGNEQF
-,TRBV7-7,TRBJ2-5,ASSLAGRGETQY
-,TRBV6-1,TRBJ2-7,ASTKDRGAYEQY
-,TRBV14,TRBJ1-1,ASSQVGPGVGAF
-,TRBV6-4,TRBJ1-2,ASSDPGQGIYGYT